A single T cell receptor (beta chain) is shown here with its context. The antigen is not known. These data come from a study of T cell repertoires in cytomegalovirus infection. The study, taken as a whole, reports: Clonotypes of TCR beta that were HLA-C-restricted and CMV-specific dominated the ex vivo response.

TCRdb independently ran MiXCR on the reads; one entry per CDR3 protein. This sample yields 400,000 to 600,000 distinct CDR3 sequences, of which roughly 43% are seen a single time; around 44% belongs to the top ten. This sample comprised cultured PBMCs, obtained from culture after CMV antigen stimulation. This clonotype was sampled from a human donor in good health (CMV status not recorded). Some clones in this sample may be carry-over from other donors' samples.

The CDR3 DNA sequence: TGTGCCAGCAGTTTTGCAGGGGATCATTCACCCCTCCACTTT. It encodes CASSFAGDHSPLHF. V and J are TRBV28 and TRBJ1-6; D possibly corresponds to TRBD1 (6 bases). The CDR3 has 14 amino acids. The V gene lost 3 bases and the J gene lost 8 bases, with 11 bases spanning the gap. CDR1 and CDR2 (germline): MDHEN, SYDVKM. Together with reference TRBV28 and TRBJ1-6, the CDR3 gives the full variable domain: DVKVTQSSRYLVKRTGEKVFLECVQDMDHENMFWYRQDPGLGLRLIYFSYDVKMKEKGDIPEGYSVSREKKERFSLILESASTNQTSMYLCASSFAGDHSPLHFGNGTRLTVT.